The 32 T cell receptor beta chains listed next were all sequenced from one sample in a study of cytomegalovirus exposure and HLA in healthy donors. PCR employed 60 Vbeta and 13 Jbeta primers. Measured with immunoSEQ multiplex PCR; TCRdb has only the in-frame clones, and not every one. The sample yields 65,000 to 85,000 clones, less than 85% seen once. The source material was PBMCs. The receptors originated from a woman aged 45-65 years in good health and CMV-seronegative.

This clone was seen only once. This chain links TRBV5-1 with TRBJ1-1; D is undetermined. This CDR3 comprises 13 residues. Germline CDR1 reads SGHRS; CDR2 reads YFSETQ. V lost 1 base and J lost 5, with 9 bases in between. The CDR3 region has the DNA TGCGCCAGCAGCTTGAACGGCGGTACTGAAGCTTTCTTT. Its protein product is CASSLNGGTEAFF.

The J gene is TRBJ2-5, the V gene TRBV7-8, with a weak D call TRBD1 (6 bases). This CDR3 is 14 amino acids long. Germline CDR1 and CDR2: SGHVS and FQNEAQ. V was shortened by 6 bases and J by 5 bases, with 16 bases between the two germline ends. The CDR3 sequence: CASSPHQGWETQYF. DNA for the CDR3: TGTGCCAGCAGTCCACACCAGGGGTGGGAGACCCAGTACTTC.

The V call is TRBV29-1, the J call TRBJ2-3; D is unresolved. This CDR3 spans 17 amino acids. V lost 4 bases and J 1 base, leaving 21 bases between the germline ends. Per germline, CDR1 SQVTM and CDR2 ANQGSEA. In DNA form, the CDR3 reads TGCAGCGTTGGGGCCTTCATCCCGTACGATGGCACAGATACGCAGTATTTT. Residues: CSVGAFIPYDGTDTQYF.

DNA for the CDR3: TGCGCCAGCAGTGAGTCGGCGGGAGGAAGCCGGTTCTTC. Translation gives CASSESAGGSRFF. V gene TRBV10-1 combines with J gene TRBJ2-1; 8 bases line up with TRBD2. The CDR3 runs 13 residues. After removal of 0 bases from V and 15 bases from J, the junction contained 7 bases not matched to a gene. Germline values: CDR1 WNHNN, CDR2 SYGVQD (reference sequence).

This clone turned up a few times. Other DNA sequences of this sample code for an identical CDR3. The CDR3 sequence: CASSETGQVPEKLFF. The CDR3 region has the DNA TGTGCCAGCAGTGAAACTGGACAGGTTCCTGAAAAACTGTTTTTT. V is TRBV6-1 and J is TRBJ1-4, with TRBD1 identical over 7 bases. This CDR3 has 15 residues. Trimming removed 2 bases from V and 7 bases from J; junction bases left unmatched: 7. The germline V gene has CDR1 MNHNS and CDR2 SASEGT.

As regards this clone: One end of the junction varies from germline; a read error may be responsible. The chain employs TRBV2 and TRBJ2-5; no clear D. The germline gives CDR1 SNHLY, CDR2 FYNNEI. The CDR3 extends over 11 amino acids. The CDR3 DNA is TGTGCCACCGGGTTGCAAGAGACCCGGTACTTC. Its translation: CATGLQETRYF.

The V and J genes are TRBV10-1 and TRBJ1-5; 8 nucleotides match TRBD1. V lost 3 bases to trimming and J lost 6 bases; unmatched junction nucleotides: 10. The germline CDR1 and CDR2 sequences are WNHNN and SYGVQD (reference sequence). The CDR3 has 16 amino acids. The CDR3 region has the DNA TGCGCCAGCAGTGATCCAAAGACAGGGGAGCGTCAGCCCCAGCATTTT. It specifies CASSDPKTGERQPQHF.

The gene calls are TRBV11-2 and TRBJ1-1; D is possibly TRBD1 (5 bases). V was clipped by 0 bases and J by 3 bases, with 8 bases between them. This CDR3 contains 14 residues. CDR1 is SGHAT, CDR2 FQNNGV, per germline. CDR3 loop: CASSLDRVDTEAFF. The CDR3 region has the DNA TGTGCCAGCAGCTTAGACAGGGTGGACACTGAAGCTTTCTTT.

Points on this clone: Other DNA sequences from this sample encode an identical CDR3 as well. The chain uses TRBV7-9 and TRBJ2-3; D not certain. The germline V and J ends were trimmed by 5 bases and 0 bases, with 3 bases remaining between them. There are 12 residues in the CDR3. Germline V gene lookup returns CDR1 SEHNR and CDR2 FQNEAQ (reference sequence). CDR3 coding DNA: TGTGCCAGCAGCCTCAGCACAGATACGCAGTATTTT. It is translated as CASSLSTDTQYF.

CDR3 sequence: CASSPPLSRGHSEQYF. As DNA, the CDR3 is TGTGCCAGCTCACCACCGCTTTCCAGGGGGCACTCCGAGCAGTACTTC. This chain joins TRBV18 and TRBJ2-7, with 8 bases matching TRBD1. The length of the CDR3 is 16 residues. Germline V CDR1 and CDR2: KGHSH, LQKENI. V trimming: 0 bases; J trimming: 6 bases; junction bases outside the gene matches: 10.

The chain couples TRBV2 to TRBJ2-2; D is uncertain. The V gene lost 11 bases and the J gene lost 1 base, with 20 bases spanning the gap. The CDR3 loop spans 16 amino acids. Germline V lookup: CDR1 SNHLY, CDR2 FYNNEI. CDR3 amino acids: CALTSQTLLNTGELFF. CDR3 DNA: TGTGCCTTAACTTCCCAAACTCTCCTGAACACCGGGGAGCTGTTTTTT.

The rearrangement links TRBV4-1 to TRBJ2-7; D perhaps matches TRBD2 (6 bases). Germline V CDR1 and CDR2: MGHRA, YSYEKL. V lost 0 bases to trimming and J lost 3 bases, with 9 bases between them. CDR3 length: 14 amino acids. CDR3 amino acids: CASSQEGGVYEQYF. DNA for the CDR3: TGCGCCAGCAGCCAAGAAGGAGGGGTCTACGAGCAGTACTTC.

V usage is TRBV10-3 and J usage is TRBJ1-2, with D possibly TRBD1 on 5 matching bases. V was pared by 2 bases and J by 6 bases, with 10 bases between. The CDR3 loop spans 13 amino acids. Germline-derived CDR1 and CDR2 are ENHRY and SYGVKD. The CDR3 sequence: CAISEAEGDGYTF. CDR3 nucleotide sequence: TGTGCCATCAGTGAGGCAGAAGGGGATGGCTACACCTTC.

This rearrangement joins TRBV14 to TRBJ1-2; D not certain. V dropped 4 bases and J dropped 5 bases, with 11 bases sitting between them. The CDR3 has 13 amino acids. Per the germline V gene, CDR1 is SGHDN and CDR2 is FVKESK. The CDR3 spells CASSLSRRYGYTF. In DNA form, the CDR3 reads TGTGCCAGCAGCCTATCCCGCAGATATGGCTACACCTTC.

The chain recombines TRBV27 with TRBJ2-1, with D possibly being TRBD2 (6 bases). Germline V lookup: CDR1 MNHEY, CDR2 SMNVEV (reference sequence). Trimming took off 5 bases at V and 4 bases at J, with 12 bases between the two ends. The CDR3 is made up of 14 amino acids. The CDR3 here is CASSPSGGYNEQFF. Written as DNA, the CDR3 is TGTGCCAGCAGTCCGAGTGGGGGGTACAATGAGCAGTTCTTC.

The chain has TRBV5-4 and TRBJ1-1, with 10 bases aligning to TRBD1. CDR3 size: 14 residues. Germline loops: CDR1 SGHNT, CDR2 YYREEE (reference sequence). V trimming: 4 bases; J trimming: 3 bases; junction bases outside the gene matches: 3. This CDR3 reads CASSRTGGHTEAFF. The CDR3, as DNA: TGTGCCAGCAGCAGGACAGGGGGGCACACTGAAGCTTTCTTT.

The chain recombines TRBV19 with TRBJ1-2; D is perhaps TRBD1 (5 bases). Deletions cut 0 bases from V and 8 bases from J, with 16 bases between. From germline, CDR1 is LNHDA and CDR2 SQIVND (reference sequence). The CDR3 length is 15 residues. The chain's CDR3 is CASSIDLLGPGGYTF. DNA for the CDR3: TGTGCCAGTAGTATAGATCTCCTGGGGCCCGGCGGCTACACCTTC. Filled out from reference TRBV19 and TRBJ1-2, the complete variable domain reads DGGITQSPKYLFRKEGQNVTLSCEQNLNHDAMYWYRQDPGQGLRLIYYSQIVNDFQKGDIAEGYSVSREKKESFPLTVTSAQKNPTAFYLCASSIDLLGPGGYTFGSGTRLTVV.

The chain carries TRBV19 and TRBJ1-2; no reliable D call. This CDR3 has 14 residues. Trimming removed 7 bases at V and 7 bases at J, with 19 bases between. From germline, CDR1 is LNHDA and CDR2 SQIVND (reference sequence). CDR3 loop: CASNPSALEGGYTF. CDR3 DNA: TGTGCCAGTAACCCCAGCGCCCTTGAGGGTGGCTACACCTTC.

This sequence joins TRBV5-1 and TRBJ1-1; tentatively, D is TRBD1 (5 bases). The CDR3 consists of 13 residues. Germline values: CDR1 SGHRS, CDR2 YFSETQ. Trimming pared 2 bases from V and 4 bases from J, leaving 9 bases between. This chain's CDR3 is CASSLERGTEAFF. CDR3 in DNA: TGCGCCAGCAGCTTAGAAAGGGGCACTGAAGCTTTCTTT.

The chain employs TRBV29-1 and TRBJ2-5, with D possibly being TRBD1 (6 bases). Matching the DNA end better, TRBJ2-7 makes the J call doubtful. CDR3 length: 17 amino acids. Germline V CDR1 and CDR2: SQVTM, ANQGSEA. The CDR3 DNA is TGCAGCGTTGAAGATCCGGCCAGGGGAACAACAGCCTACGAGCAGTACTTC. This translates into CSVEDPARGTTAYEQYF.

The V call is TRBV7-8, the J call TRBJ1-1, with 7 bases fitting TRBD1. V dropped 3 bases and J dropped 0; count of bases not matched to a gene: 7. The CDR3 loop spans 16 amino acids. Germline V gene sequence: CDR1 SGHVS, CDR2 FQNEAQ. CDR3 nucleotides: TGTGCCAGCAGCTTGCCCCTTACAGGGGTGAACACTGAAGCTTTCTTT. Protein sequence: CASSLPLTGVNTEAFF.

The chain carries TRBV7-6 and TRBJ1-4; D is possibly TRBD1 (5 bases). Per the germline V gene, CDR1 is SGHVS and CDR2 is FNYEAQ. The CDR3 runs to 15 residues. The V gene lost 5 bases and the J gene lost 0 bases, with 10 bases spanning the gap. The CDR3 loop reads CASSRRGTTNEKLFF. DNA for the CDR3: TGTGCCAGCAGCCGGCGGGGGACAACTAATGAAAAACTGTTTTTT.

The chain uses TRBV9 and TRBJ2-7; a weak D match, TRBD1 (5 bases). V lost 0 bases and J 6 bases, leaving 10 bases between the germline ends. This CDR3 region has 13 residues. Germline V gene sequence: CDR1 SGDLS, CDR2 YYNGEE. Here the CDR3 DNA reads TGTGCCAGCAGCGTAGCTGAAGGGGTCGAGCAGTACTTC. This gives the protein CASSVAEGVEQYF.

The chain has TRBV13 and TRBJ2-3, with 9 bases identical to TRBD2. V shed 4 bases and J 5 bases; nucleotides not matched to a gene: 10. Germline CDR1 and CDR2: PRHDT and FYEKMQ (reference sequence). The CDR3 runs 16 residues. The DNA for the CDR3 is TGTGCCAGCAGCTCCGATTCTAGCGGGGAGGTAGATACGCAGTATTTT. Its translation: CASSSDSSGEVDTQYF.

This chain uses TRBV5-4 with TRBJ1-2, with 10 nucleotides matching TRBD1. V shed 4 bases and J 8 bases; nucleotides not matched to a gene: 17. Germline V gene sequence: CDR1 SGHNT, CDR2 YYREEE (reference sequence). The CDR3 totals 17 residues. CDR3 nucleotide sequence: TGTGCCAGCAGCCCCGGACAGGGGGTCTCTCCACGGGGCGGCTACACCTTC. Its translation is CASSPGQGVSPRGGYTF.

This chain links TRBV28 with TRBJ2-3, with D possibly TRBD1 on 8 matching bases. V lost 7 bases to trimming and J lost 2 bases, with 19 bases between them. Germline V gene lookup returns CDR1 MDHEN and CDR2 SYDVKM. The CDR3 consists of 16 residues. In nucleotides, the CDR3 is TGTGCCAGCAACACAGGGGGGGCCTCGTTCACAGATACGCAGTATTTT. Translated, it gives CASNTGGASFTDTQYF.

The chain uses TRBV6-1 and TRBJ1-4, with TRBD1 as a possible D gene (6 bases). CDR1 is MNHNS and CDR2 is SASEGT in the germline V gene. The V end lost 4 bases, the J end lost 1 base, and 10 bases lay between the germline ends. This CDR3 has 15 amino acids. DNA of the CDR3: TGTGCCAGCAGTGGGGCAGGGGTAACTAATGAAAAACTGTTTTTT. It is translated as CASSGAGVTNEKLFF.

The rearrangement links TRBV10-1 to TRBJ2-3; D gene ambiguous. Germline CDR1 WNHNN, CDR2 SYGVQD (reference sequence). V lost 3 bases and J 5 bases, leaving 9 bases between the germline ends. CDR3 size: 13 residues. CDR3 loop: CASSESTLDTQYF. CDR3 nucleotide sequence: TGCGCCAGCAGTGAATCTACGCTAGATACGCAGTATTTT.

This chain connects TRBV19 to TRBJ2-3; D not certain. Trimming cost V 4 bases and J 2 bases, with 4 bases left between them. CDR3 length: 12 residues. Germline CDR1 and CDR2: LNHDA and SQIVND (reference sequence). CDR3 DNA sequence: TGTGCCAGTAGTAGCGTCACAGATACGCAGTATTTT. The encoded protein is CASSSVTDTQYF.

The chain has TRBV4-1 and TRBJ1-1; 8 bases map to TRBD1. V was clipped by 4 bases and J by 3 bases; unmatched bases: 4. The length of the CDR3 is 14 residues. Germline V lookup: CDR1 MGHRA, CDR2 YSYEKL. The CDR3 sequence: CASSRLQGDTEAFF. CDR3 nucleotide sequence: TGCGCCAGCAGCCGCCTACAGGGGGACACTGAAGCTTTCTTT.

The chain combines TRBV27 with TRBJ1-2, with D possibly matching TRBD1 (5 bases). Trimming took off 3 bases at V and 4 bases at J, with 9 bases between the two ends. CDR1 and CDR2 from the germline V gene are MNHEY and SMNVEV (reference sequence). This CDR3 is built from 13 residues. The CDR3 sequence is CASSLEGLYGYTF. DNA of the CDR3: TGTGCCAGCAGTTTGGAGGGGCTCTATGGCTACACCTTC.

The chain couples TRBV6-1 to TRBJ1-1, with no clear D. Trimming removed 2 bases at V and 1 base at J, with 5 bases between. The CDR3 length is 13 residues. Germline values: CDR1 MNHNS, CDR2 SASEGT. CDR3 region: CASSENKNTEAFF. For the CDR3, the DNA is TGTGCCAGCAGTGAAAACAAGAACACTGAAGCTTTCTTT.